This T cell receptor (beta chain) is drawn from a study of T cell repertoires in cytomegalovirus infection. TCRdb itself ran the reads through MiXCR, one entry per CDR3 protein. The sample lists 150,000 or so distinct CDR3 sequences, 5.5% to 7% occurring once. This clonotype was seen a handful of times. The germline CDR1 and CDR2 sequences are SQVTM and ANQGSEA. This CDR3 spans 12 amino acids. Trimming took 7 bases from V and 6 from J, leaving 13 bases between them. The chain employs TRBV29-1 and TRBJ2-1; D uncertain. This sequence originates from a human donor in good health (CMV status not recorded). Some clones in this sample may be carry-over from other donors' samples. The specimen sequenced was PBMCs. DNA for the CDR3: TGCAGCGGATTCTCCCCGGGCAATGAGCAGTTCTTC. Its translation: CSGFSPGNEQFF.